Listed here is a single T cell receptor beta chain. Its antigen is unidentified. This sample is part of a study of blood T cells in healthy people across ages. Notes on the study in general: What prevented conclusive comparison of naive and antigen-experienced cells was that PBMCs were unsorted.

The second PCR ran about 6 to 11 cycles with a sample-barcoded 5' primer and J-beta primers. One entry per CDR3 protein results from TCRdb running MiXCR on the 5' RACE reads. The sample gives approximately 800,000 distinct CDR3 sequences, about 61% of which show up once; around 25% is in the top ten. Each donor gave 9 to 10 milliliters of peripheral blood. Sequencing was done on a sample of blood. The clonotype comes from a man aged 40-55 years in good health.

The CDR3 reads CASSVGLAGGEQYF. CDR3 nucleotide sequence: TGCGCCAGCAGCGTGGGACTAGCGGGGGGCGAGCAGTACTTC. The rearrangement uses TRBV5-1 and TRBJ2-5, with 15 bases lining up with TRBD2. With the DNA end fitting TRBJ2-7 better, the J assignment may be wrong. This CDR3 spans 14 amino acids. CDR1 SGHRS and CDR2 YFSETQ come from the germline V gene.